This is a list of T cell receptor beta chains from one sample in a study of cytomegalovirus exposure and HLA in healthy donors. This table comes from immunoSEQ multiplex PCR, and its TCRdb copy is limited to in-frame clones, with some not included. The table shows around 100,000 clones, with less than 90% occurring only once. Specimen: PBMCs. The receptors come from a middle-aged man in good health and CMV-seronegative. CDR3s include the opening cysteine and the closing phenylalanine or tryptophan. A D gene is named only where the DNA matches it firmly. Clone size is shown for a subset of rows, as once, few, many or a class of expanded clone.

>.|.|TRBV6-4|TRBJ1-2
TGTGCCAGCAGTGATACGGCGGAACTTCTCTATGGCTACACCTTC
CASSDTAELLYGYTF
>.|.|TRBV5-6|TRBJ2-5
TGTGCCAGCAGGACAGGCTACCAAGAGACCCAGTACTTC
CASRTGYQETQYF
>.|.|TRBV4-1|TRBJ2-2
TGCGCCAGCAGCCAAGATAGCGGAGGGGTCGGGGAGCTGTTTTTT
CASSQDSGGVGELFF
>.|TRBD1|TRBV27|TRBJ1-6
TGTGCCAGCAGTTTATTCGCAGGGGGGAATTCACCCCTCCACTTT
CASSLFAGGNSPLHF
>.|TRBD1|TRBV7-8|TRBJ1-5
TGTGCCAGCAGCCACGGACAGGAGGGTCAGCCCCAGCATTTT
CASSHGQEGQPQHF
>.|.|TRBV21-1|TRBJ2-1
TGTGCCAGCCGGCCCCACACGGGGGTTTGTTTTCATGAGCAGTTCTTC
CASRPHTGVCFHEQFF
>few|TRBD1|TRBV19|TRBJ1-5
TGTGCCAGTAGTCCCCGGACAGGGGCTCTGGATCAGCCCCAGCATTTT
CASSPRTGALDQPQHF
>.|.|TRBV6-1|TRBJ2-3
TGTGCCAGCAGTGACGTTACAGGAAGACCCCTATGGAGCACAGATACGCAGTATTTT
CASSDVTGRPLWSTDTQYF
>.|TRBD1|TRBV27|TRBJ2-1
TGTGCCAGCAGTTTATTCTCCGGGACAGGGCTCGATGAGCAGTTCTTC
CASSLFSGTGLDEQFF
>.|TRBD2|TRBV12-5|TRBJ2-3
TGTGCTAGTGGCCAACTTAGCGGGGCAAACACAGATACGCAGTATTTT
CASGQLSGANTDTQYF
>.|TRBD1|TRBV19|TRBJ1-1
TGTGCCAGTAGTATAGGTGGACAGGGAAGGGGCACTGAAGCTTTCTTT
CASSIGGQGRGTEAFF
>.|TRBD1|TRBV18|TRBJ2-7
TGTGCCAGCTCACCACAGGGACAGGGCGGCCACGAGCAGTACTTC
CASSPQGQGGHEQYF
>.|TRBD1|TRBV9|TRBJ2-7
TGTGCCAGCAGTTCCCGAGGGACAGGGGCCTCATGGCAGTACTTC
CASSSRGTGASWQYF
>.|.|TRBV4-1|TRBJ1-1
TGCGCCAGCAGCCAAGAGAGGAGACGCGAAGCTTTCTTT
CASSQERRREAFF
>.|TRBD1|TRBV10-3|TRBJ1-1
TGTGCCATCACGCGACAGGGGACCTTCGGCGGGGACACTGAAGCTTTCTTT
CAITRQGTFGGDTEAFF
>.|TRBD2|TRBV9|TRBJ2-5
TGTGCCAGCAGCGTAGTCCCCCATAGCGGGTATGAAGAGACCCAGTACTTC
CASSVVPHSGYEETQYF
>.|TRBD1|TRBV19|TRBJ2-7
TGTGCCAGTGCCCTGACAGGGGAATACGAGCAGTACTTC
CASALTGEYEQYF